The source of this TCR beta chain is a study of OX40 agonist ivuxolimab in advanced cancers. Broadly, across the study: Ivuxolimab was a fully human IgG2 agonistic monoclonal antibody targeting the costimulatory receptor OX40 (CD134). Of the approximately 54 patients in dose escalation, some 19 had hepatocellular carcinoma, roughly 15 had melanoma, 9 had renal cell carcinoma and 9 had head and neck cancer. Partial responses occurred in three dose-escalation patients, of whom one had hepatocellular carcinoma and two had cutaneous melanoma. Prior anti-PD-1, anti-PD-L1 or anti-CTLA-4 therapy was permitted, and checkpoint inhibitors had been received by more than 35% of dose-escalation patients. The dose-escalation cohort was about 86% male with a mean age of around 64 years, ranging from roughly 23 to 90. The paper covers the monotherapy dose-escalation part of the phase I ivuxolimab trial, which included N ≈ 54 patients. Intravenous ivuxolimab was administered to patients every 2 weeks at six dose levels: 0.01, 0.1, 0.3, 1.5, 3 and 10 mg/kg. Peripheral TCRbeta sequencing aimed to test whether ivuxolimab altered TCR sequence diversity and caused clonal T-cell expansion.

On this clone: Which antigen it targets is not known. The input lacks base qualities; no much larger clone sits a single base away.

The research as a whole found: After ivuxolimab, CD8+ T cells had more expanded clones than CD4+ T cells on average. Partial responders in the 0.1-3.0 mg/kg groups had among the lowest normalized peripheral clonal expansion, especially among CD8+ T cells. Which antigens the clonally expanded peripheral T cells were specific for was not determined. Low levels of normalized T-cell clonal expansion were also seen in some nonresponding patients. At doses of 0.1 to 3.0 mg/kg, clonal expansion of both CD4+ and CD8+ T cells in blood was seen between baseline and week 6.

Patients with a history of autoimmune disease or receiving systemic immunosuppression were excluded from the trial. In every dose cohort, peripheral blood was drawn for TCR sequencing at baseline, cycle 4 day 1, and cycle 7 day 1. The samples were taken from a phase I, first-in-human, multicenter, open-label dose-escalation trial of ivuxolimab. The trial enrolled adults with locally advanced or metastatic head and neck squamous cell, hepatocellular, melanoma or renal cell carcinoma. CD4+ and CD8+ T cells were sorted separately from peripheral blood before TCR sequencing. Genomic DNA was isolated from the sorted cells so that the TCRbeta CDR3 region could be sequenced. The immunoSEQ Assay was used to sequence the TCRbeta CDR3 regions. This immuneACCESS table, as held by TCRdb, lists in-frame sequences with V and J called but not all clones. Of the missing ones, under half trace to an unresolved V gene in checked studies; the others have no known cause. This sample holds tens of thousands of clones; approximately 91% were observed only once. Clones ranked in the top ten supply approximately 12% of the sample.

This TCR derives from an adult with an advanced solid tumor such as melanoma, head and neck, liver or kidney cancer. This specimen consisted of CD4+ or CD8+ T cells sorted from blood, obtained in a trial of the OX40 agonist ivuxolimab.

The nucleotide sequence is TGCGCCAGCAGCCAAGTGGACAGGGGCTACGAGCAGTACTTC. The encoded protein is CASSQVDRGYEQYF. The chain was built from TRBV4-1 and TRBJ2-7, with 9 bases matching TRBD1. As encoded in the germline V gene, CDR1 is MGHRA while CDR2 is YSYEKL. For this chain, trimming is 1 base at the V end and 3 bases at the J end, and the number of junction bases without a gene match is 1. Inclusive of the bounding cysteine and phenylalanine, the CDR3 is 14 residues long. Here the CDR3 DNA is all that survives: 42 bases in frame from base 1.